This T cell receptor (beta chain) was captured in a study of blood T cell repertoires in COVID-19. Study-level information: COVID-19 samples from acute and convalescent phases originated in the United States, Italy and Spain. Sources were T cells, B-cell-depleted T cells, or PBMCs; the material itself was cDNA or gDNA.

This CDR3 contains 15 residues. Germline CDR1 LNHDA, CDR2 SQIVND (reference sequence). The V end was cut by 4 bases, the J end by 5 bases, with 18 bases between. Original processing methods: Amplification with reference gene primers provided the estimates of nucleated cell counts. Sequencing used immunoSEQ multiplex PCR; TCRdb keeps in-frame clones, though not all of them. V and J calls and clone size come straight from that table; D and trimming were deduced from the DNA. The repertoire holds 150,000 to 180,000 clones, with around 78% as singletons. The sequence came from a man older than 75 with acute or convalescent COVID-19. The sequencing input was peripheral blood. The chain joins TRBV19 to TRBJ2-7, with a weak D call TRBD1 (6 bases). Here the CDR3 DNA reads TGTGCCAGTAGTACCACTGGAACAGGGAGCCACGAGCAGTACTTC. The encoded protein is CASSTTGTGSHEQYF.